These 6 T cell receptor beta chains were all obtained from the same sample, sequenced in a study of blood T cell repertoires in COVID-19. Only in-frame clones appear in the TCRdb table, and some are missing; sequencing was by immunoSEQ multiplex PCR. The profile covers about 100,000 clones, with approximately 81% appearing a single time and 13% taken by the ten largest. The sequenced sample was peripheral blood. These receptors were collected from a human donor in a cohort sampled during active COVID-19.

V and J are TRBV19 and TRBJ2-1, with TRBD2 identical over 11 bases. Germline V lookup: CDR1 LNHDA, CDR2 SQIVND (reference sequence). This CDR3 comprises 18 residues. V lost 2 bases, J lost 0 bases, and 6 bases stayed unmatched. The DNA for the CDR3 is TGTGCCAGTAGTATACTTAGCGGGAGGGCCTACTCCTACAATGAGCAGTTCTTC. Translation: CASSILSGRAYSYNEQFF.

The chain has TRBV29-1 and TRBJ2-3; D not certain. Trimming removed 4 bases from V and 0 bases from J, with 11 bases in between. Looked up from germline, CDR1 is SQVTM and CDR2 is ANQGSEA. The CDR3 extends over 14 amino acids. The CDR3, as DNA: TGCAGCGTTGGCCCACTGACTAGCACAGATACGCAGTATTTT. Protein: CSVGPLTSTDTQYF.

The rearrangement joins TRBV5-1 to TRBJ2-2, with TRBD2 matching 13 bases. Germline loops: CDR1 SGHRS, CDR2 YFSETQ. The CDR3 is made up of 17 amino acids. After removal of 0 bases from V and 4 bases from J, the junction contained 3 bases not matched to a gene. The CDR3 region has the DNA TGCGCCAGCAGCTTGGGACTAGCGGGAGGAAGCACCGGGGAGCTGTTTTTT. This encodes CASSLGLAGGSTGELFF.

The rearrangement uses TRBV6-6 and TRBJ1-2; D might be TRBD1 (5 bases). Germline V gene lookup returns CDR1 MNHNY and CDR2 SVGAGI (reference sequence). CDR3 size: 13 residues. Trimming shortened V by 5 bases and J by 1 base, and 8 bases separated the two germline ends. The CDR3 is CASSAQGNYGYTF. The CDR3 coding sequence is TGTGCCAGCAGTGCCCAGGGTAACTATGGCTACACCTTC.

The chain couples TRBV5-6 to TRBJ2-7; TRBD1 is a possible D gene (5 bases). The CDR3 is 13 amino acids. V lost 2 bases and J lost 3, with 9 bases in between. CDR1 is SGHDT, CDR2 YYEEEE, per germline. The CDR3 bases are TGTGCCAGCAGCTTAGGGGTAAGCTACGAGCAGTACTTC. This codes for CASSLGVSYEQYF.

This rearrangement joins TRBV19 to TRBJ1-2; 11 nucleotides line up with TRBD1. This CDR3 spans 15 amino acids. V was clipped by 6 bases and J by 5 bases; unmatched bases: 8. Germline assignment: CDR1 LNHDA and CDR2 SQIVND (reference sequence). As DNA, the CDR3 is TGTGCCAGTAGCGATAGGACAGGGGGCGAGTATGGCTACACCTTC. This sequence encodes CASSDRTGGEYGYTF.